This T cell receptor beta chain was documented in a study of beta chain features in type 1 diabetes. Expressed TCRB transcripts were sequenced because the isolated RNA had all been reverse transcribed beforehand. Only in-frame clones appear in the TCRdb table, and some are missing; sequencing was by immunoSEQ multiplex PCR. The sample includes 500,000 to 650,000 clones, under 15% of them seen just once. Germline lookup yields CDR1 SGHVS and CDR2 FQNEAQ. Trimming stripped 2 bases from V and 9 bases from J, with 8 bases between. The CDR3 length is 12 residues. Regarding the study as a whole: All four CD4+ subsets of Type 1 diabetes patients contained TCRB CDR3s that were moderately but significantly shorter.

This clone was found a few times. The antigen remains undetermined. V usage is TRBV7-8 and J usage is TRBJ2-1; D might be TRBD2 (6 bases). The sequenced sample was naive CD4+ T cells from blood. This receptor was obtained from a man in his thirties or forties with type 1 diabetes. The CDR3 here is CASSLPAGEQFF. The CDR3 DNA is TGTGCCAGCAGCTTACCAGCGGGTGAGCAGTTCTTC.